The 16 T cell receptor beta chains reported below all come from one sample, sequenced in a study of blood T cell repertoires in COVID-19 (dated by TCRdb to the early 2020s). The library was built by means of the immunoSEQ multiplex PCR assay. Held by TCRdb, this immuneACCESS table contains in-frame sequences only and omits some clones. Under half of the omission traces to an unresolved V gene where checked; the cause of the rest is unknown. This sample lists 200,000 to 250,000 clones; roughly nine tenths were detected once. The top ten constitute around 1.2% of the sample. Sequences were obtained from peripheral blood. All receptors derive from a man aged 30 to 45 with acute or convalescent COVID-19.

As for this clone: A read error may account for a junction end that differs from germline. The chain is built from TRBV5-6 and TRBJ1-1, with D unresolved. In germline, CDR1 is SGHDT, CDR2 YYEEEE. This CDR3 is 14 amino acids long. CDR3 loop: CASSRTGWNSEAFF. CDR3 in DNA: TGTGCCAGCAGTCGGACGGGGTGGAACTCTGAAGCTTTCTTT.

This chain joins TRBV7-2 and TRBJ2-2; D ambiguous. The V and J ends lost 3 bases and 4 bases respectively, with 6 bases between them. Germline V gives CDR1 SGHTA, CDR2 FQGNSA. CDR3 size: 13 residues. CDR3 loop: CASSFNSTGELFF. CDR3 in DNA: TGTGCCAGCAGCTTTAACAGCACCGGGGAGCTGTTTTTT.

This chain joins TRBV6-5 and TRBJ2-7; TRBD2 agrees at 8 bases. V shed 2 bases and J 6 bases; nucleotides not matched to a gene: 6. The CDR3 runs to 14 residues. Germline V gene lookup returns CDR1 MNHEY and CDR2 SVGAGI. CDR3 protein: CASSYRGGRSEQYF. CDR3 coding DNA: TGTGCCAGCAGTTACCGGGGGGGCCGCTCCGAGCAGTACTTC.

This clone was counted a few times. The rearrangement joins TRBV6-5 to TRBJ1-1, with TRBD1 matching 7 bases. The CDR3 is made up of 15 amino acids. The V segment lost 7 bases and the J segment 3 bases; nucleotides outside the gene matches: 11. CDR1 is MNHEY, CDR2 SVGAGI, per germline. The CDR3 region is CASTDLTGVYTEAFF. The CDR3 nucleotides are TGTGCCAGCACAGATCTAACAGGGGTCTACACTGAAGCTTTCTTT.

This clone was detected a few times. The gene calls are TRBV28 and TRBJ1-2; TRBD1 matches at 10 bases. This CDR3 region has 14 residues. The V gene end was trimmed by 7 bases and the J gene end by 7 bases; junction bases not matched to a gene: 9. Germline CDR1 and CDR2: MDHEN and SYDVKM. The CDR3 nucleotides read TGTGCCAGCACCTTGACAGGGGGCATTGCTGGCTACACCTTC. It codes for CASTLTGGIAGYTF.

The chain carries TRBV5-4 and TRBJ2-5; weak D call: TRBD2 (5 bases). Germline-derived CDR1 and CDR2 are SGHNT and YYREEE (reference sequence). The V and J ends lost 4 bases and 3 bases respectively, with 16 bases between them. The CDR3 covers 15 residues. The CDR3 is CASSPQTGMEETQYF. Written as DNA, the CDR3 is TGTGCCAGCAGCCCACAAACCGGGATGGAAGAGACCCAGTACTTC.

There are a few counts of this clone. The rearrangement uses TRBV19 and TRBJ1-1; a weak D match, TRBD1 (6 bases). The V and J ends lost 1 base and 7 bases respectively, with 13 bases between them. Germline-derived CDR1 and CDR2 are LNHDA and SQIVND (reference sequence). The CDR3 is 14 residues long. The CDR3 here is CASSIVRGGLEAFF. The DNA of the CDR3 is TGTGCCAGTAGTATAGTTCGCGGGGGGCTTGAAGCTTTCTTT.

The table lists this clone with a count of one. This CDR3 is also generated by other DNA sequences in the sample. The chain carries TRBV3-1 (or the pseudogene TRBV3-2) and TRBJ2-7; D remains ambiguous. With 4 bases removed from V and 3 bases from J, the gap between germline ends came to 7 bases. This CDR3 spans 12 amino acids. The germline CDR1 and CDR2 sequences are LGHDT and YNNKEL (reference sequence). CDR3 amino acids: CASSPTGYEQYF. CDR3 coding DNA: TGTGCCAGCAGCCCCACGGGCTACGAGCAGTACTTC.

The chain recombines TRBV23-1 with TRBJ2-7, with D possibly matching TRBD1 (5 bases). TRBV23-1 is an ORF, and what it does is uncertain. Trimming removed 0 bases from V and 3 bases from J, with 21 bases in between. The CDR3 totals 18 residues. CDR3 bases: TGCGCCAGCAGTCAATCCAAAGATTTCCGGACACAGCACTACGAGCAGTACTTC. Translated, it gives CASSQSKDFRTQHYEQYF.

The genes are TRBV19 and TRBJ2-2; a possible D gene is TRBD2 (5 bases). V lost 5 bases to trimming and J lost 2 bases, with 21 bases between them. The germline CDR1 and CDR2 sequences are LNHDA and SQIVND (reference sequence). The CDR3 sequence is 18 residues long. CDR3 amino acids: CASSVRSPLRDNTGELFF. The CDR3 coding sequence is TGTGCCAGTAGTGTTCGAAGCCCGCTGAGGGATAACACCGGGGAGCTGTTTTTT. Complete variable domain (other parts from reference TRBV19 and TRBJ2-2): DGGITQSPKYLFRKEGQNVTLSCEQNLNHDAMYWYRQDPGQGLRLIYYSQIVNDFQKGDIAEGYSVSREKKESFPLTVTSAQKNPTAFYLCASSVRSPLRDNTGELFFGEGSRLTVL.

J is TRBJ2-6 and V is TRBV27; 7 bases fit TRBD1. The CDR3 has 16 amino acids. V was clipped by 6 bases and J by 1 base; unmatched bases: 6. Germline loops: CDR1 MNHEY, CDR2 SMNVEV (reference sequence). CDR3: CASRRQGLSGANVLTF. The CDR3 DNA follows: TGTGCCAGCAGGCGACAGGGATTATCTGGGGCCAACGTCCTGACTTTC.

The chain links TRBV6-5 to TRBJ2-4; TRBD1 matches at 7 bases. The CDR3 totals 15 residues. V trimming: 10 bases; J trimming: 0 bases; junction bases outside the gene matches: 9. Germline CDR1 is MNHEY and CDR2 is SVGAGI. The CDR3 bases are TGTGCCACCTATCCCGACAGGGCAGCCAAAAACATTCAGTACTTC. It is translated as CATYPDRAAKNIQYF.

This clone was counted once. The chain has TRBV27 and TRBJ1-2; 10 bases match TRBD1. The CDR3 has 15 amino acids. Unmatched junction bases numbered 14, after V lost 8 bases and J lost 8 bases. Germline V gene sequence: CDR1 MNHEY, CDR2 SMNVEV (reference sequence). The CDR3: CASGDRGQGDLGYTF. In nucleotides, the CDR3 is TGTGCCAGCGGTGACAGGGGGCAGGGGGATCTGGGCTACACCTTC.

Here the CDR3 reads CASSPDKYEQYF. The CDR3 region has the DNA TGTGCCAGCAGCCCGGACAAATACGAGCAGTACTTC. The chain uses TRBV6-6 and TRBJ2-7, with a tentative D call TRBD1 (5 bases). The CDR3 consists of 12 residues. Trimming removed 6 bases at V and 4 bases at J, with 10 bases between. In germline, CDR1 is MNHNY, CDR2 SVGAGI (reference sequence).

This clone has only one observation. V and J are TRBV12-3 or TRBV12-4 and TRBJ2-7; D uncertain. The CDR3 loop spans 13 amino acids. V was pared by 1 base and J by 6 bases, with 10 bases between. CDR3 protein: CASSLVRVGEQYF. DNA of the CDR3: TGTGCCAGCAGTTTAGTCCGGGTCGGCGAGCAGTACTTC.

The chain recombines TRBV3-1 (or the pseudogene TRBV3-2) with TRBJ2-5, with 9 bases fitting TRBD2. Germline lookup yields CDR1 LGHDT and CDR2 YNNKEL (reference sequence). V dropped 2 bases and J dropped 6; count of bases not matched to a gene: 7. The CDR3 is 15 residues long. CDR3 protein: CASSQRTSVRKTQYF. CDR3 in DNA: TGTGCCAGCAGCCAACGGACTAGCGTGAGAAAGACCCAGTACTTC.